This TCR beta chain was recorded in a study of lymphopenia after photon versus proton radiotherapy (dated by TCRdb to about 2019). With regard to the full study: In patients with gastrointestinal tumors who developed high-grade lymphopenia, the study compared the immunological effects of photon radiation therapy with those of proton radiation therapy. The cohort comprised 20 or so patients with gastrointestinal tumors who received either photon or proton therapy and then developed lymphopenia. The goal of the study was to describe how the two radiation modalities differ in their effects on the immune system. Results and caveats for the whole study, not just this receptor: After the lymphocyte count nadir, photon-treated repertoires showed oligoclonal expansion, especially of CD8+ Temra cells, which drove the drop in diversity. Relative stability during treatment was observed in proton-treated patients, whereas loss of naive T cells and TCR diversity and gain of effector/memory populations were observed in photon-treated patients. The survival association was assessed only in patients who died, and better survival with proton therapy was presented by the authors as a possibility rather than a demonstrated result. Among patients across the cohort who died, overall survival time showed an inverse correlation with a larger post-nadir drop in TCR diversity.

Library generation was performed with the immunoSEQ multiplex PCR assay. T cell repertoires were profiled by deep sequencing of rearranged TCR beta loci, alongside multiparametric flow cytometry. Imported from immuneACCESS, the table was reduced by TCRdb to in-frame sequences with V and J called. These copies leave out some clones; in studies compared against another copy, an unresolved V gene accounts for under half, and the cause of the remainder is not known. The sample table shows 6,000 to 9,500 clones, and 70% to 85% are seen once. About half of the sample is taken by the ten largest. For this clone: Its cognate antigen has yet to be identified. There are no base qualities to consult, and no much larger clone falls within one base.

At the junction V is shortened by 10 bases and J by 3 bases, with 19 bases in between. In the germline V gene, CDR1 corresponds to MDHEN and CDR2 to SYDVKM. CDR3 length: 14 amino acids, cysteine to phenylalanine. The kept DNA is CDR3 alone, 42 bases in frame from the first base. The TCR originated in a man between 25 and 39 years old with gastric cancer. The chain uses TRBV28 and TRBJ2-7; TRBD1 might be the D gene, on 6 matching bases. Sequences were derived from peripheral blood, sampled from a patient treated with photon-based radiotherapy. CDR3 loop: CATKFNRVHYEQYF. The DNA sequence follows: TGTGCCACTAAATTCAACAGGGTACACTACGAGCAGTACTTC.